The next 15 T cell receptor beta chains were all read from a single sample in a study of early T cells in non-severe SARS-CoV-2 infection. TCRdb processed the 5' RACE reads anew with MiXCR; each CDR3 protein has one entry. The sample has 84,000 or so distinct CDR3 sequences; more than 13% are singletons. Sample: whole blood. These receptors were collected from an adult who was a healthcare worker with PCR-confirmed SARS-CoV-2 infection or an uninfected control (not recorded which).

This clonotype showed up just a few times. This chain joins TRBV29-1 and TRBJ1-5; 8 bases match TRBD1. The CDR3 contains 13 residues. Looked up from germline, CDR1 is SQVTM and CDR2 is ANQGSEA. Trimming cost V 6 bases and J 5 bases; bases outside gene matches: 6. This CDR3 reads CSVAGGRDQPQHF. The CDR3, as DNA: TGCAGCGTGGCAGGGGGCAGAGATCAGCCCCAGCATTTT.

There are many counts of this clonotype. The chain links TRBV10-2 to TRBJ2-2; TRBD2 aligns across 11 bases. Germline values: CDR1 WSHSY, CDR2 SAAADI. CDR3 length equals 14 residues. The V and J ends lost 9 bases and 3 bases, in that order; junction bases with no gene match: 3. CDR3 DNA: TGCGCCAGTGCTAGCGGGGGGCACACCGGGGAGCTGTTTTTT. Its translation is CASASGGHTGELFF.

The chain links TRBV3-1 to TRBJ2-6; 8 positions match TRBD2. Germline values: CDR1 LGHDT, CDR2 YNNKEL (reference sequence). V was clipped by 0 bases and J by 4 bases; unmatched bases: 14. This CDR3 has 20 amino acids. CDR3 loop: CASSQEPRLAPLGGANVLTF. In nucleotides, the CDR3 is TGTGCCAGCAGCCAAGAGCCCCGACTAGCGCCTCTCGGAGGGGCCAACGTCCTGACTTTC. Together with reference TRBV3-1 and TRBJ2-6, the CDR3 gives the full variable domain: DTAVSQTPKYLVTQMGNDKSIKCEQNLGHDTMYWYKQDSKKFLKIMFSYNNKELIINETVPNRFSPKSPDKAHLNLHINSLELGDSAVYFCASSQEPRLAPLGGANVLTFGAGSRLTVL.

This chain uses TRBV5-1 with TRBJ2-1; possibly TRBD2 for D (5 bases). Trimming removed 0 bases from V and 5 bases from J, with 12 bases in between. The CDR3 is 15 amino acids. Germline-derived CDR1 and CDR2 are SGHRS and YFSETQ. CDR3 DNA sequence: TGCGCCAGCAGCTTGGGAGCTAGCACCGACAATGAGCAGTTCTTC. It specifies CASSLGASTDNEQFF.

The table lists this clonotype with a few counts. This chain links TRBV3-1 with TRBJ2-2; 11 bases align to TRBD2. Germline-derived CDR1 and CDR2 are LGHDT and YNNKEL (reference sequence). The CDR3 has 19 amino acids. V was clipped by 0 bases and J by 1 base; unmatched bases: 7. For the CDR3, the DNA is TGTGCCAGCAGCCAAGATCTTGGAACTAGCGGGGGGAACACCGGGGAGCTGTTTTTT. Translating gives CASSQDLGTSGGNTGELFF. Using reference TRBV3-1 and TRBJ2-2 for the parts outside the CDR3, the full variable domain is DTAVSQTPKYLVTQMGNDKSIKCEQNLGHDTMYWYKQDSKKFLKIMFSYNNKELIINETVPNRFSPKSPDKAHLNLHINSLELGDSAVYFCASSQDLGTSGGNTGELFFGEGSRLTVL.

In this sample, this clonotype turned up a few times. The chain recombines TRBV9 with TRBJ2-2; D is unclear. Germline CDR1 and CDR2: SGDLS and YYNGEE. With 0 bases removed from V and 7 bases from J, the gap between germline ends came to 13 bases. The CDR3 is 15 amino acids. In nucleotides, the CDR3 is TGTGCCAGCAGCGTAGACCCAGGTGAAGGCGGGGAGCTGTTTTTT. Translation gives CASSVDPGEGGELFF.

The CDR3 DNA reads TGCGCCAGCAGCTTGGGGGCGCGGGGCAGACTCTCCTACGAGCAGTACTTC. Translated, it gives CASSLGARGRLSYEQYF. The rearrangement joins TRBV5-1 to TRBJ2-7; perhaps TRBD2 as D (6 bases). This CDR3 has 17 amino acids. Germline values: CDR1 SGHRS, CDR2 YFSETQ. Between the trimmed V and J ends, which lost 0 bases and 0 bases, there was a span of 16 bases.

In its sample, this clonotype was seen a few times. This chain connects TRBV14 to TRBJ2-2, with unresolved D. CDR1 is SGHDN, CDR2 FVKESK, per germline. Trimming left V 4 bases short and J 6 bases short, with 9 bases between. The CDR3 contains 13 residues. CDR3 nucleotides: TGTGCCAGCAGCCTGATCCTTGCCGGGGAGCTGTTTTTT. Protein sequence: CASSLILAGELFF.

This chain connects TRBV6-6 to TRBJ1-3; D unresolved. This CDR3 has 17 amino acids. Germline V CDR1 and CDR2: MNHNY, SVGAGI (reference sequence). V dropped 5 bases and J dropped 0 bases, with 17 bases sitting between them. The CDR3 DNA sequence: TGTGCCAGCAGTGAGTTTAGGACCTTCACCTCTGGAAACACCATATATTTT. This codes for CASSEFRTFTSGNTIYF.

V is TRBV5-1 and J is TRBJ2-5, with a weak D call TRBD2 (6 bases). The CDR3 runs 14 residues. With 7 bases removed from V and 2 bases from J, the gap between germline ends came to 15 bases. Germline values: CDR1 SGHRS, CDR2 YFSETQ. CDR3 in amino acids: CASALEGRQETQYF. Here the CDR3 DNA reads TGCGCCAGCGCCCTGGAGGGAAGGCAAGAGACCCAGTACTTC.

The table lists this clonotype with many counts. This chain links TRBV20-1 with TRBJ2-5; D tentatively reads TRBD1 or TRBD2 (5 bases each). Germline V gene lookup returns CDR1 DFQATT and CDR2 SNEGSKA (reference sequence). The CDR3 runs to 16 residues. Between the trimmed V and J ends, which lost 6 bases and 5 bases, there was a span of 25 bases. The CDR3 protein is CSATTPGTETGETQYF. CDR3 nucleotides: TGCAGTGCAACGACCCCCGGGACCGAGACGGGGGAGACCCAGTACTTC.

This clonotype has just a few counts. Relative to the germline gene, one junction end is altered; a read error may explain this. This chain uses TRBV6-2 or TRBV6-3 with TRBJ2-1; the D is unclear. The CDR3 has 16 amino acids. Germline V gives CDR1 MNHEY, CDR2 SVGEGT. The DNA for the CDR3 is TGTGCCAGCAGTTACGGTCGGACCAGCCGGGTTAATGGGCAGTTCTTC. Its protein is CASSYGRTSRVNGQFF.

This clonotype was counted many times. This chain connects TRBV28 to TRBJ2-3; D gene uncertain. The CDR3 has 14 residues. Trimming took 7 bases from V and 6 from J, leaving 17 bases between them. Germline V lookup: CDR1 MDHEN, CDR2 SYDVKM. The CDR3 nucleotides are TGTGCCAGCATCGGCGGACCATTGAGGGATACGCAGTATTTT. Protein sequence: CASIGGPLRDTQYF.

Ten or more counts support this clonotype. The CDR3 spells CSVLGPRGYTF. CDR3 sequence (DNA): TGCAGCGTACTGGGCCCGCGGGGCTACACCTTC. The chain is built from TRBV29-1 and TRBJ1-2, with D hard to call. CDR1 is SQVTM and CDR2 is ANQGSEA in the germline V gene. Trimming removed 6 bases at V and 8 bases at J, with 13 bases between. CDR3 length: 11 residues.

This clonotype was found many times. The chain uses TRBV9 and TRBJ1-6; D not resolved. This CDR3 spans 13 amino acids. CDR1 is SGDLS, CDR2 YYNGEE, per germline. Trimming removed 1 base at V and 9 bases at J, with 8 bases between. CDR3 in amino acids: CASSVMGISPLHF. DNA of the CDR3: TGTGCCAGCAGCGTAATGGGTATTTCACCCCTCCACTTT.